The 9 T cell receptor beta chains presented below share a single source sample, sequenced in a study of OX40 agonist ivuxolimab in advanced cancers. Clones were sequenced by immunoSEQ multiplex PCR, and TCRdb holds only the in-frame ones, with some missing. The sample shows about 51,000 clones, 65% to 85% of them seen only once. The sample consisted of CD4+ or CD8+ T cells sorted from blood, taken in a trial of the OX40 agonist ivuxolimab. These receptors were taken from an adult with an advanced solid tumor such as melanoma, head and neck, liver or kidney cancer.

The sample holds a few counts of this clone. The V and J genes are TRBV6-1 and TRBJ1-2; 7 nucleotides align to TRBD1. The V gene end was trimmed by 4 bases and the J gene end by 2 bases; junction bases not matched to a gene: 1. Germline CDR1 is MNHNS and CDR2 is SASEGT. This CDR3 contains 13 residues. The CDR3 DNA sequence: TGTGCCAGCAGTGTGACAGGGAACTATGGCTACACCTTC. Translated: CASSVTGNYGYTF.

The chain has TRBV5-4 and TRBJ1-1; 9 bases fit TRBD1. Germline CDR1 reads SGHNT; CDR2 reads YYREEE (reference sequence). With V trimmed by 4 bases and J by 5 bases, 6 bases remained unmatched. The CDR3 has 14 residues. CDR3 bases: TGTGCCAGCAGCAAGGGACAGGGTAGGACTGAAGCTTTCTTT. Translated: CASSKGQGRTEAFF.

The chain is built from TRBV29-1 and TRBJ2-4, with 7 nucleotides matching TRBD2. The CDR3 has 14 residues. V was clipped by 7 bases and J by 2 bases; unmatched bases: 8. CDR1 and CDR2 from the germline V gene are SQVTM and ANQGSEA. CDR3 loop: CSGSRGGTKNIQYF. In DNA, the CDR3 is TGCAGCGGCTCGAGGGGAGGGACCAAAAACATTCAGTACTTC.

This clone was counted between two and nine times. This chain connects TRBV5-1 to TRBJ1-2; D is possibly TRBD1 (6 bases). In germline, CDR1 is SGHRS, CDR2 YFSETQ. V lost 6 bases and J lost 4, with 19 bases in between. This CDR3 region has 15 residues. CDR3 nucleotides: TGCGCCAGCAAACAGGGACCAGGAGCGGGCTATGGCTACACCTTC. Its protein is CASKQGPGAGYGYTF. Together with reference TRBV5-1 and TRBJ1-2, the CDR3 gives the full variable domain: KAGVTQTPRYLIKTRGQQVTLSCSPISGHRSVSWYQQTPGQGLQFLFEYFSETQRNKGNFPGRFSGRQFSNSRSEMNVSTLELGDSALYLCASKQGPGAGYGYTFGSGTRLTVV.

The chain has TRBV9 and TRBJ2-3; D remains unclear. The CDR3 extends over 13 amino acids. Deletions cut 2 bases from V and 3 bases from J, with 7 bases between. CDR1 and CDR2 from the germline V gene are SGDLS and YYNGEE. The CDR3: CASSVDGTDTQYF. CDR3 nucleotides: TGTGCCAGCAGCGTGGATGGAACAGATACGCAGTATTTT.

This clone was detected a few times. This chain joins TRBV6-6 and TRBJ2-1, with 10 bases that match TRBD1. The CDR3 spans 14 residues. The junction had 8 bases not matched to a gene; V was cut back by 6 bases and J by 9 bases. Germline CDR1 reads MNHNY; CDR2 reads SVGAGI (reference sequence). As DNA, the CDR3 is TGTGCCAGCAGGCTCCGGGACAGGGGAGGTGAGCAGTTCTTC. Its translation is CASRLRDRGGEQFF.

This chain joins TRBV7-3 and TRBJ2-5; 7 bases are a match to TRBD2. In germline, CDR1 is SGHTA, CDR2 FQGTGA. Trimming at V came to 5 bases and at J to 2 bases, leaving 8 bases not matched to a gene. This CDR3 has 15 residues. This chain's CDR3 is CASSPQGLQQETQYF. The CDR3 DNA follows: TGTGCCAGCAGCCCTCAGGGACTACAACAAGAGACCCAGTACTTC.

In its sample, this clone was seen once. J is TRBJ2-3 and V is TRBV11-2; possibly TRBD2 for D (5 bases). Trimming took 5 bases from V and 0 from J, leaving 21 bases between them. There are 18 residues in the CDR3. The germline gives CDR1 SGHAT, CDR2 FQNNGV. CDR3 DNA: TGTGCCAGCAGCCCTATCCGAGGGCGGTTATCTAGCACAGATACGCAGTATTTT. Its translation is CASSPIRGRLSSTDTQYF.

Written as DNA, the CDR3 is TGTGCCAGCAGCGCGGGGGCGGGAGGGACATACAATGAGCAGTTCTTC. This translates into CASSAGAGGTYNEQFF. The chain is built from TRBV9 and TRBJ2-1; 9 nucleotides agree with TRBD2. The CDR3 covers 16 residues. Germline CDR1 SGDLS, CDR2 YYNGEE. Trimming took 3 bases from V and 4 from J; bases not matched to a gene: 8.